These 28 T cell receptor beta chains share one sample of origin, sequenced in a study of T cell responses to AZD1222 COVID-19 vaccine. Sequenced by immunoSEQ multiplex PCR; TCRdb stores in-frame clones only, minus some. This sample has 170,000 or so clones, with about nine tenths found just once. The sample was peripheral blood, taken on day 0 of AZD1222 vaccination. The receptors originated from an adult in good health.

This chain links TRBV30 with TRBJ1-1, with D perhaps TRBD1 (5 bases). Germline V gene lookup returns CDR1 GTSNPN and CDR2 SVGIG (reference sequence). Between the trimmed V and J ends, which lost 2 bases and 1 base, there was a span of 11 bases. CDR3 length: 14 residues. The CDR3 is CAWSPGRSNTEAFF. The CDR3 bases are TGTGCCTGGAGTCCGGGACGGTCGAACACTGAAGCTTTCTTT.

J is TRBJ1-2 and V is TRBV15, with D possibly TRBD1 on 5 matching bases. V was cut by 3 bases and J by 2 bases, with 10 bases left in between. CDR1 is LNHNV, CDR2 YYDKDF, per germline (reference sequence). This CDR3 contains 14 residues. CDR3 sequence: CATSRGDRNYGYTF. Here the CDR3 DNA reads TGTGCCACCAGCAGGGGCGACAGAAACTATGGCTACACCTTC.

The count of this clone is one. The chain links TRBV7-6 to TRBJ2-7, with D unresolved. Per the germline V gene, CDR1 is SGHVS and CDR2 is FNYEAQ. V gave up 5 bases and J gave up 3 bases, with 11 bases separating them. The CDR3 spans 13 residues. CDR3 sequence: CASSDRPSYEQYF. CDR3 DNA sequence: TGTGCCAGCAGCGATAGACCCAGCTACGAGCAGTACTTC.

The V gene is TRBV27, the J gene TRBJ1-1, with 7 bases matching TRBD1. Germline lookup yields CDR1 MNHEY and CDR2 SMNVEV (reference sequence). The CDR3 sequence is 13 residues long. J gave up 4 bases and V 7 bases, and 6 bases lay outside the gene matches. The CDR3 DNA is TGTGCCAGCACCACACCAGGGGGCACTGAAGCTTTCTTT. It codes for CASTTPGGTEAFF.

This rearrangement joins TRBV5-1 to TRBJ2-5; 8 bases match TRBD2. Germline V gene data show CDR1 as SGHRS and CDR2 as YFSETQ. CDR3 length: 14 residues. The ends lost 2 bases at V and 2 bases at J; junction bases unmatched: 2. The CDR3 DNA reads TGCGCCAGCAGCTTTAGCGGGGCTCAAGAGACCCAGTACTTC. This encodes CASSFSGAQETQYF.

The chain carries TRBV5-4 and TRBJ1-4, with 10 positions matching TRBD1. J was trimmed by 7 bases and V by 3 bases; bases with no gene match: 3. CDR1 SGHNT and CDR2 YYREEE come from the germline V gene (reference sequence). The CDR3 has 14 amino acids. The CDR3 DNA reads as TGTGCCAGCAGCTACGGGACAGGGGCTGAAAAACTGTTTTTT. The encoded protein is CASSYGTGAEKLFF.

The table lists this clone with a count of one. The chain is built from TRBV7-6 and TRBJ1-4; 7 bases line up with TRBD1. Germline-derived CDR1 and CDR2 are SGHVS and FNYEAQ. This CDR3 is built from 15 residues. V lost 5 bases, J lost 2 bases, and 5 bases stayed unmatched. The CDR3 sequence is CASSPVQGTNEKLFF. The CDR3 DNA reads as TGTGCCAGCAGCCCTGTACAGGGGACTAATGAAAAACTGTTTTTT.

V is TRBV5-6 and J is TRBJ2-3; D gene ambiguous. Germline V gene sequence: CDR1 SGHDT, CDR2 YYEEEE. The CDR3 is made up of 15 amino acids. V dropped 4 bases and J dropped 0 bases, with 12 bases sitting between them. The CDR3 coding sequence is TGTGCCAGCAGCCCTGGCTTGGGCAGCACAGATACGCAGTATTTT. It is translated as CASSPGLGSTDTQYF.

The chain has TRBV2 and TRBJ1-4, with D unclear. Per the germline V gene, CDR1 is SNHLY and CDR2 is FYNNEI. With 9 bases removed from V and 0 bases from J, the gap between germline ends came to 14 bases. CDR3 size: 15 residues. CDR3 DNA: TGTGCCAGTACACTTAGTACTGCAACTAATGAAAAACTGTTTTTT. Residues: CASTLSTATNEKLFF.

The chain is built from TRBV5-8 and TRBJ1-5; D perhaps matches TRBD1 (5 bases). Germline values: CDR1 SGHTS, CDR2 YDEGEE. V was cut by 1 base and J by 6 bases, with 11 bases left in between. This CDR3 spans 14 amino acids. CDR3 sequence: CASSLLGRSQPQHF. CDR3 sequence (DNA): TGTGCCAGCAGCTTGTTGGGACGAAGTCAGCCCCAGCATTTT.

V usage is TRBV7-6 and J usage is TRBJ2-5; D is unclear. Germline loops: CDR1 SGHVS, CDR2 FNYEAQ. V lost 5 bases and J 0 bases, leaving 16 bases between the germline ends. This CDR3 contains 16 residues. The chain's CDR3 is CASSPRTDFYQETQYF. The DNA of the CDR3 is TGTGCCAGCAGCCCCCGGACCGACTTTTACCAAGAGACCCAGTACTTC.

The rearrangement uses TRBV7-3 and TRBJ1-4; D is uncertain. Trimming pared 5 bases from V and 0 bases from J, leaving 16 bases between. This CDR3 region has 17 residues. Germline V CDR1 and CDR2: SGHTA, FQGTGA. As DNA, the CDR3 is TGTGCCAGCAGCCGTCAGACTCCGAATGCAACTAATGAAAAACTGTTTTTT. Translation gives CASSRQTPNATNEKLFF.

The chain has TRBV4-3 and TRBJ1-6; weak D call: TRBD1 (6 bases). The germline V gene encodes CDR1 LGHNA and CDR2 YSLEER. This CDR3 has 16 residues. V gave up 0 bases and J gave up 8 bases, with 14 bases separating them. CDR3 coding DNA: TGCGCCAGCAGCCAAGACCCTTCCGGGGGCTATTCACCCCTCCACTTT. Translating it yields CASSQDPSGGYSPLHF.

The chain links TRBV5-4 to TRBJ2-3; possible D gene TRBD2, 6 bases. V dropped 4 bases and J dropped 6 bases, with 21 bases sitting between them. This CDR3 comprises 16 residues. CDR1 SGHNT and CDR2 YYREEE come from the germline V gene (reference sequence). CDR3: CASSPSGGNRGDTQYF. The CDR3 DNA is TGTGCCAGCAGCCCCTCAGGAGGAAACCGGGGGGATACGCAGTATTTT.

This chain links TRBV4-2 with TRBJ2-7, with TRBD2 as a possible D gene (6 bases). This CDR3 is built from 15 residues. In germline, CDR1 is LGHNA, CDR2 YNFKEQ. V was trimmed by 0 bases and J by 3 bases, leaving 12 bases between them. CDR3: CASSQDTSRDYEQYF. The CDR3 bases are TGTGCCAGCAGCCAAGATACTAGCCGGGACTACGAGCAGTACTTC.

This chain links TRBV7-9 with TRBJ1-2; possible D gene TRBD1, 6 bases. The germline V gene encodes CDR1 SEHNR and CDR2 FQNEAQ (reference sequence). Trimming cost V 2 bases and J 1 base, with 17 bases left between them. The CDR3 runs 17 residues. This CDR3 reads CASSLNWRTELNYGYTF. CDR3 DNA sequence: TGTGCCAGCAGCTTAAACTGGAGGACAGAGCTTAACTATGGCTACACCTTC.

The J gene is TRBJ2-3, the V gene TRBV6-5; tentatively, D is TRBD1 or TRBD2 (5 bases each). The CDR3 spans 16 residues. Trimming took off 2 bases at V and 3 bases at J, with 15 bases between the two ends. CDR1 and CDR2 (germline): MNHEY, SVGAGI. The CDR3 reads CASSYDLGTWTDTQYF. The CDR3 DNA sequence: TGTGCCAGCAGTTACGATCTCGGGACCTGGACAGATACGCAGTATTTT.

The J gene is TRBJ1-3, the V gene TRBV7-2, with 7 nucleotides matching TRBD1. The CDR3 spans 16 residues. The V segment lost 4 bases and the J segment 0 bases; nucleotides outside the gene matches: 6. Germline V CDR1 and CDR2: SGHTA, FQGNSA. The CDR3, as DNA: TGTGCCAGCAGCTCCCTACCAGGGGGCTCTGGAAACACCATATATTTT. Translated, it gives CASSSLPGGSGNTIYF. Drawing the rest from reference TRBV7-2 and TRBJ1-3, the complete variable domain is GAGVSQSPSNKVTEKGKDVELRCDPISGHTALYWYRQSLGQGLEFLIYFQGNSAPDKSGLPSDRFSAERTGGSVSTLTIQRTQQEDSAVYLCASSSLPGGSGNTIYFGEGSWLTVV.

The chain combines TRBV9 with TRBJ1-2; a weak D match, TRBD1 (5 bases). CDR3 length equals 14 residues. Germline CDR1 reads SGDLS; CDR2 reads YYNGEE. Trimming took 0 bases from V and 3 from J, leaving 9 bases between them. CDR3 nucleotide sequence: TGTGCCAGCAGCGTAGCCGGGGGGGACTATGGCTACACCTTC. It yields the protein CASSVAGGDYGYTF.

The rearrangement links TRBV7-2 to TRBJ2-3, with TRBD2 identical over 10 bases. The CDR3 length is 15 residues. CDR1 is SGHTA, CDR2 FQGNSA, per germline. V was clipped by 9 bases and J by 0 bases; unmatched bases: 6. The CDR3 spells CASSGGKISTDTQYF. In nucleotides, the CDR3 is TGTGCCAGTAGCGGGGGGAAAATCAGCACAGATACGCAGTATTTT.

The chain joins TRBV5-4 to TRBJ2-2, with 8 bases identical to TRBD2. The CDR3 is 15 residues long. The ends lost 1 base at V and 6 bases at J; junction bases unmatched: 5. Germline V gives CDR1 SGHNT, CDR2 YYREEE (reference sequence). The CDR3 DNA reads TGTGCCAGCAGCTTGTCCGGGGGGGCCTCCGGGGAGCTGTTTTTT. Residues: CASSLSGGASGELFF.

The CDR3 loop is CSAADRGTEGGYGYTF. CDR3 DNA: TGCAGCGCCGCAGACAGGGGTACAGAGGGAGGCTATGGCTACACCTTC. The chain has TRBV29-1 and TRBJ1-2; 8 bases map to TRBD1. V shed 7 bases, J shed 4 bases, and the junction held 17 bases outside the gene matches. The CDR3 consists of 16 residues. CDR1 and CDR2 (germline): SQVTM, ANQGSEA.

V gene TRBV30 combines with J gene TRBJ2-3, with 9 positions matching TRBD1. V trimming: 4 bases; J trimming: 4 bases; junction bases outside the gene matches: 6. Germline CDR1 and CDR2: GTSNPN and SVGIG (reference sequence). The CDR3 extends over 14 amino acids. The CDR3 region has the DNA TGTGCCTGGACGGGGGACAGGGTGGCAGATACGCAGTATTTT. Translated, it gives CAWTGDRVADTQYF.

J is TRBJ1-1 and V is TRBV19, with TRBD1 matching 7 bases. This CDR3 spans 13 amino acids. The V and J ends lost 9 bases and 1 base, in that order; junction bases with no gene match: 5. Germline V gene sequence: CDR1 LNHDA, CDR2 SQIVND (reference sequence). CDR3 nucleotides: TGTGCCAGGGCAAACAGGGGGAACACTGAAGCTTTCTTT. Amino acids: CARANRGNTEAFF.

The V call is TRBV5-1, the J call TRBJ1-2; unclear D gene. Germline CDR1 reads SGHRS; CDR2 reads YFSETQ. The CDR3 runs to 13 residues. V lost 4 bases to trimming and J lost 5 bases, with 12 bases between them. The CDR3 reads CASSGGQEYGYTF. CDR3 bases: TGCGCCAGCAGCGGAGGTCAGGAGTATGGCTACACCTTC.

The CDR3 loop is CASSKQGRSGNTIYF. CDR3 nucleotides: TGTGCCAGCAGCAAACAGGGGCGCTCTGGAAACACCATATATTTT. The chain couples TRBV7-2 to TRBJ1-3; 7 bases are a match to TRBD1. CDR1 and CDR2 (germline): SGHTA, FQGNSA. The CDR3 extends over 15 amino acids. The V gene end was trimmed by 5 bases and the J gene end by 0 bases; junction bases not matched to a gene: 4.

The rearrangement uses TRBV5-1 and TRBJ2-7, with TRBD2 identical over 7 bases. Germline V CDR1 and CDR2: SGHRS, YFSETQ. The V segment lost 3 bases and the J segment 3 bases; nucleotides outside the gene matches: 6. The CDR3 length is 14 residues. The CDR3, as DNA: TGCGCCAGCAGCTGGGGAAGGGAGGGCTACGAGCAGTACTTC. Translating gives CASSWGREGYEQYF.

Points on this clone: Other nucleotide sequences from this sample produce the same CDR3. CDR3: CASSLRQGNEKLFF. In DNA, the CDR3 is TGTGCCAGCAGCTTAAGACAGGGTAATGAAAAACTGTTTTTT. The rearrangement joins TRBV7-9 to TRBJ1-4; 7 bases line up with TRBD1. The CDR3 extends over 14 amino acids. The trim removed 2 bases at V and 4 bases at J, leaving 1 base unmatched. Germline values: CDR1 SEHNR, CDR2 FQNEAQ (reference sequence).